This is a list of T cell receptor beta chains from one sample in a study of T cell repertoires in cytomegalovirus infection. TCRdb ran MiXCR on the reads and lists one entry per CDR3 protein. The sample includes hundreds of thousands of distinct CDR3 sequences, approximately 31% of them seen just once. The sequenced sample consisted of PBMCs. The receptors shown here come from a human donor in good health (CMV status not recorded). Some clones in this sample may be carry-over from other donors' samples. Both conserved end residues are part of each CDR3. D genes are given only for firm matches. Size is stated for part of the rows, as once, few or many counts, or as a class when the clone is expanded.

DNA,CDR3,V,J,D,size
TGTGCCAGCAGCTCAGCCGAGGGGGGGGGGCCCGACAAAGAGACCCAGTACTTC,CASSSAEGGGPDKETQYF,TRBV7-6,TRBJ2-5,NA,many
TGTGCCAGCAGGGAGCTAGCGGGGGGGCATGATGAGCAGTTCTTC,CASRELAGGHDEQFF,TRBV6-5,TRBJ2-1,TRBD2,few
TGCAGTGCTACGCAGTTCAGGGGGGATCGCTCGAGGTGGGAGCAGTACTTC,CSATQFRGDRSRWEQYF,TRBV20-1,TRBJ2-7,NA,NA
TGTGCCAGCAGCCCGGCGGGGGGAAGCACAGATACGCAGTATTTT,CASSPAGGSTDTQYF,TRBV5-5,TRBJ2-3,TRBD2,few
TGTGCCAGCAGCAGGACAGGACCCTATAATTCACCCCTCCACTTT,CASSRTGPYNSPLHF,TRBV6-2/TRBV6-3,TRBJ1-6,TRBD1,few
TGCGCCAGCAGCCGCGGGGGGCGGGACAATGAGCAGTTCTTC,CASSRGGRDNEQFF,TRBV4-1,TRBJ2-1,TRBD2,few
TGCAGTGCTAGAGACCCGGGACAGGCGATCTCCTACGAGCAGTACTTC,CSARDPGQAISYEQYF,TRBV20-1,TRBJ2-7,TRBD1,NA
TGTGCCAGCACCCTGGGGTCTTCCTACAATGAGCAGTTCTTC,CASTLGSSYNEQFF,TRBV12-3/TRBV12-4,TRBJ2-1,NA,NA
TGTGCCAGCAGCTTAAGCGCAGGCAACTCTGGAAACACCATATATTTT,CASSLSAGNSGNTIYF,TRBV7-2,TRBJ1-3,NA,many
TGTGCCAGCAGCTTAGCTATTAGACCTAACACTGAAGCTTTCTTT,CASSLAIRPNTEAFF,TRBV7-2,TRBJ1-1,NA,many
TGTGCCAGCAGTAACCATCAACAGGGACTTCCGCAGGATTCACCCCTCCACTTT,CASSNHQQGLPQDSPLHF,TRBV6-2/TRBV6-3,TRBJ1-6,NA,NA
TGTGCCAGCAGACTCCCGCTTACAGGGGTGGGGAACACTGAAGCTTTCTTT,CASRLPLTGVGNTEAFF,TRBV12-3/TRBV12-4,TRBJ1-1,TRBD1,NA
TGTGCCATCAGTGAGTCAGGGGACAGCTATCAGCCCCAGCATTTT,CAISESGDSYQPQHF,TRBV10-3,TRBJ1-5,TRBD1,few
TGTGCCAGAAGCCAAGAGAGGGGCGCCTCCTACGAGCAGTACTTC,CARSQERGASYEQYF,TRBV14,TRBJ2-7,NA,NA
TGTGCTAGTGGTTTGAGTGGGGGGGCCACTGAAGCTTTCTTT,CASGLSGGATEAFF,TRBV12-5,TRBJ1-1,NA,few
TGTGCCAGCAGCTCGGCCCCGCGACAACCGAACACTGAAGCTTTCTTT,CASSSAPRQPNTEAFF,TRBV7-2,TRBJ1-1,NA,NA
TGCAGTGCTGCCCAAGACGGTGCGCCACAGCCCCAGCATTTT,CSAAQDGAPQPQHF,TRBV20-1,TRBJ1-5,NA,NA
TGTGCCAGCAGTTACTCGCCGGAACAGCCCCAGCATTTT,CASSYSPEQPQHF,TRBV6-5,TRBJ1-5,NA,many
TGTGCCAGAAGACAGGGGGCAAGGTACGAGCAGTACTTC,CARRQGARYEQYF,TRBV12-3/TRBV12-4,TRBJ2-7,TRBD1,NA
TGTGCCAGTAGTGTAAACGCGATCTCTGGAAACACCATATATTTT,CASSVNAISGNTIYF,TRBV19,TRBJ1-3,NA,few
TGTGCCAGCAGTGATAACGGGGTTGGGACAGAGACCCAGTACTTC,CASSDNGVGTETQYF,TRBV6-1,TRBJ2-5,NA,few
TGTGCCATCAGTGAGCCCTTCCGGGAGACCCAGTACTTC,CAISEPFRETQYF,TRBV10-3,TRBJ2-5,NA,NA
TGTGCCAGCAGCTTAAGCGAGTTGGCAGATACGCAGTATTTT,CASSLSELADTQYF,TRBV7-8,TRBJ2-3,NA,few
TGTGCCAGCAGCTTCGACAGGGAGAATGAGCAGTTCTTC,CASSFDRENEQFF,TRBV7-8,TRBJ2-1,TRBD1,NA
TGTGCCAGCAGCTCCTATGGCTACAATGAGCAGTTCTTC,CASSSYGYNEQFF,TRBV5-4,TRBJ2-1,NA,few
TGTGCCAGTAGCAGACTAGCGGGGCGAGCCCCTTACAATGAGCAGTTCTTC,CASSRLAGRAPYNEQFF,TRBV19,TRBJ2-1,TRBD2,NA
TGCGCCAGCAGCTTATCAGAGGGACGGAGTGAAGCTTTCTTT,CASSLSEGRSEAFF,TRBV5-1,TRBJ1-1,NA,NA